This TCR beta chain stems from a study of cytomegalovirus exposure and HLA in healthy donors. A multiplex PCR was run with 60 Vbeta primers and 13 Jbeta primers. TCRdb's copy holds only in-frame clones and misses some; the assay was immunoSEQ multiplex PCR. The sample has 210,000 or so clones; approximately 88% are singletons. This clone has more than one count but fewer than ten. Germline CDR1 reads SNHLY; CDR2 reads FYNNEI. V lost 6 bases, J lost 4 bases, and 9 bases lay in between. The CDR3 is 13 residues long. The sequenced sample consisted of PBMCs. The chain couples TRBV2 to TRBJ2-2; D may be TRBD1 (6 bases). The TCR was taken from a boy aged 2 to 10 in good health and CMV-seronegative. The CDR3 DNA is TGTGCCAGCAGGGGACACTCCACCGGGGAGCTGTTTTTT. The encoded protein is CASRGHSTGELFF. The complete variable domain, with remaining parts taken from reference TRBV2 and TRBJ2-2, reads EPEVTQTPSHQVTQMGQEVILRCVPISNHLYFYWYRQILGQKVEFLVSFYNNEISEKSEIFDDQFSVERPDGSNFTLKIRSTKLEDSAMYFCASRGHSTGELFFGEGSRLTVL.